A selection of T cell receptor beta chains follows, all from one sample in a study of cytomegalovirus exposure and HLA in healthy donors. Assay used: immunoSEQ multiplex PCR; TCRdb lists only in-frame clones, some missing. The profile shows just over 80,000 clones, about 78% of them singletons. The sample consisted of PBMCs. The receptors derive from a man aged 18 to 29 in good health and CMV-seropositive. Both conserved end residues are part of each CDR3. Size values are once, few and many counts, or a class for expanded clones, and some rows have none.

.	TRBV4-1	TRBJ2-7	CASSQDGIAAGYEQYF
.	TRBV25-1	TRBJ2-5	CASSEGDFGQITQETQYF
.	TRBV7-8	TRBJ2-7	CASSPSREQYF
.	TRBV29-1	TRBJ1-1	CSVRTLEGGTEAFF
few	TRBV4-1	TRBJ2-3	CASSQEASGRNTQYF
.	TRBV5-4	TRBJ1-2	CASSLGGTATNYGYTF
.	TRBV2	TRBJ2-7	CASSVRGPEQYF
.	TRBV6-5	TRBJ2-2	CASSYAAGGGTGELFF
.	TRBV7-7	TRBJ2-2	CASSLVSTGELFF
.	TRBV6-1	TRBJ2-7	CASSDPGQSYEQYF
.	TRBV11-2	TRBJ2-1	CASSAGTSGRFENEQFF
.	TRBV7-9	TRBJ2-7	CASSLQGKAYEQYF
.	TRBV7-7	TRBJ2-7	CASSLPIANRLAEGYEQYF
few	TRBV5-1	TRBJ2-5	CASSWGFQGGETQYF
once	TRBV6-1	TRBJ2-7	CASSPSRAEQYF